This T cell receptor (beta chain) was captured in a study of blood T cell repertoires in COVID-19 (dated by TCRdb to 2020 to 2021). General notes on the study: Collaborator samples came from the United States, Italy and Spain and covered acute and convalescent phases of COVID-19. The prospective study material was composed of cDNA or gDNA derived from T cells, B-cell-depleted T cells, or PBMCs. Deeply sampled blood TCRbeta repertoires from subjects exposed to, actively infected with, or recovered from COVID-19 were included in the dataset. The repertoires were made available in a free public database intended to serve as a resource for research on the immune response to SARS-CoV-2. Samples came from the ongoing ImmuneRACE study (first 160 participants) plus 1,254 subjects from 6 global collaborators. Sample metadata almost always included a de-identified subject ID, COVID-19 status, age in years and sex. HLA class I and class II types, where available, came from metadata supplied by the sample provider rather than from assay-based typing. Points the paper makes about the study in general: How much clinical and demographic metadata was included differed by source and by participant, and the metadata was provided uncurated.

TCRbeta CDR3 regions were amplified from genomic DNA by means of the immunoSEQ Assay, a bias-controlled multiplex PCR. As for the authors' bioinformatics: The number of nucleated cells in each sample was estimated by amplification of reference gene primers within the assay. Sequence reads were collapsed and filtered to measure the absolute abundance of every unique TCRbeta CDR3 rearrangement. For each sample, productive Simpson clonality was calculated as the square root of Simpson's diversity index over productive rearrangements. TCRdb re-hosts the immuneACCESS table, in-frame sequences only. Its copies lack some clones; in the studies checked, an unresolved V gene accounts for under half of them, and the cause for the rest is not known. D and trimming were read from the DNA, whereas the V and J calls and clone size are those reported in that table. Recorded for this sample are more than 300,000 clones; approximately 90% of them occurred a single time. Around 4.6% of the sample goes to the ten largest clones.

Of note for this clone: Its specific antigen is unknown. The junction and the germline gene differ at one end; a read error may be behind it.

Participants in the prospective study were enrolled through a virtual design, were aged roughly 18 to 100 years, and lived in about two dozen United States geographic areas. Cohort assignment in the prospective study relied on participant-reported clinical history from a screening survey and a study questionnaire. ImmuneRACE Cohort 3 recovered participants were defined by two consecutive negative NP/OP PCR tests, healthcare professional clearance, or symptom resolution. Mobile phlebotomists in the prospective study collected whole blood, serum and a nasopharyngeal or oropharyngeal swab from every participant. Additional blood draws and questionnaires over an approximately two-month period could optionally be provided by prospective study participants. Blood samples from the prospective study were shipped frozen or at room temperature prior to DNA extraction. The cysteine opens and the phenylalanine closes a CDR3 of 15 amino acids. Only the CDR3 region is kept as DNA, spanning 45 bases read in frame from base 1. The germline V gene (reference sequence) yields SEHNR for CDR1 and FQNEAQ for CDR2.

What was sequenced was PBMCs or T cells enriched from blood (not recorded which). This sequence was found in a man aged 25-40 years who had recovered from COVID-19. The chain is assembled from TRBV7-9 and TRBJ1-6; TRBD1 is a weak D gene call, 6 bases matching. CDR3 loop: CASTLPQGLVSPLHF. The base sequence is TGTGCCAGCACCTTACCACAGGGCCTAGTCTCACCCCTCCACTTT.